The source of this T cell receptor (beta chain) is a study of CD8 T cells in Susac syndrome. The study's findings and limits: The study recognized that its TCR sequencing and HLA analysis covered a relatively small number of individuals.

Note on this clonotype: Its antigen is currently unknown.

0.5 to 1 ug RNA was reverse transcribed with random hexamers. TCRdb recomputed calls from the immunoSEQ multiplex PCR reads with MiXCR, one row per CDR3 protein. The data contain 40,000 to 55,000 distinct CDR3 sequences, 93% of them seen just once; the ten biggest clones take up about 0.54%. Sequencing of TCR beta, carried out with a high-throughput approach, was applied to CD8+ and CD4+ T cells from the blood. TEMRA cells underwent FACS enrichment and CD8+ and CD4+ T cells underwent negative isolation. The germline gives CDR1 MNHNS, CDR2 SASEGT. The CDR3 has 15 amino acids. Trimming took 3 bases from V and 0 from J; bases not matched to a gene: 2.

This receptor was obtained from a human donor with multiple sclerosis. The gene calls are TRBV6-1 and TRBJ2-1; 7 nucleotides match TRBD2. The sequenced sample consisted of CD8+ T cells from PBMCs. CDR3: CASSDGDYSYNEQFF. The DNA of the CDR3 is TGTGCCAGCAGTGACGGGGACTACTCCTACAATGAGCAGTTCTTC.